This TCR beta chain was recovered during a study of response to subunit inactivated influenza vaccine. Note on this clonotype: Its cognate antigen is unknown.

One entry per CDR3 protein, called by TCRdb with MiXCR from the RT-PCR reads. Here the sample spans around 760,000 distinct CDR3 sequences, approximately 13% being singletons. The germline V and J ends were trimmed by 1 base and 6 bases, with 5 bases remaining between them. There are 12 residues in the CDR3. Study-level points and caveats: Few additional T cells are recruited per seasonal influenza vaccination, authors suggested.

This TCR derives from a man aged 45-65 years who received an inactivated influenza vaccine. The sequencing used PBMCs from blood, collected about 14 days before vaccination. The V and J genes are TRBV12-3 or TRBV12-4 and TRBJ2-3; D is unresolved. CDR3 coding DNA: TGTGCCAGCAGTTTAGGATTCGATACGCAGTATTTT. It codes for CASSLGFDTQYF.